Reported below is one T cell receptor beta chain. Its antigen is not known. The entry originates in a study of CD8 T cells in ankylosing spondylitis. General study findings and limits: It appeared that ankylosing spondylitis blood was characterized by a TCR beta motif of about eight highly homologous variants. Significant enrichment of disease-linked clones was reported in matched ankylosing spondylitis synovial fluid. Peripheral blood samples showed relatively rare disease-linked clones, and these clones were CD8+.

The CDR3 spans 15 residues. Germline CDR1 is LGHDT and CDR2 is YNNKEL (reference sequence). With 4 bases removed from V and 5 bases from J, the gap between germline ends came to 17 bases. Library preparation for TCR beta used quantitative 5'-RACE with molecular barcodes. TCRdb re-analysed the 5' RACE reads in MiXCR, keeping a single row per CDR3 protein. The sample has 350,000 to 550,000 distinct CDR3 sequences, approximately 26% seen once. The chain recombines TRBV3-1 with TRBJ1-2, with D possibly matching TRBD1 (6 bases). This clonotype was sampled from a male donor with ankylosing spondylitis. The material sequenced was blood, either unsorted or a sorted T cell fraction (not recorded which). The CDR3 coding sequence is TGTGCCAGCAGCCTCCCCGGGGGGGCGCGATATGGCTACACCTTC. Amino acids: CASSLPGGARYGYTF.